This T cell receptor (beta chain) was captured in a study of Ad26.COV2.S vaccination and SARS-CoV-2 variants. In the study overall: Intramuscularly, Ad26.COV2.S was given either once or twice, 56 days apart.

Sequenced by immunoSEQ multiplex PCR; TCRdb stores in-frame clones only, minus some. Of under 550,000 clones in the sample, approximately 92% are singletons; the top ten hold approximately 12%. Study-wide results and limits: In TCR breadth and depth analyses, total T cell responses may have been underestimated. People given the vaccine had a wider spike-specific TCR breadth than placebo recipients did. Breadth of non-spike TCRs did not differ between vaccinees and placebo recipients.

Treatment meaning: about 20 received Ad26.COV2.S at low or high dose, single or two shots; five or six received placebo; per-sample allocation not given. It was on day 63 after the first vaccine or placebo injection that samples were taken. CDR3 length: 13 amino acids. V lost 0 bases and J lost 2, with 6 bases in between. From germline, CDR1 is SGHRS and CDR2 YFSETQ. To note about this clone: The antigen remains unidentified.

The receptor was derived from a person between 18 and 59 years old who received the Ad26.COV2.S COVID-19 vaccine or a placebo. The source was peripheral blood, collected in a trial of Ad26.COV2.S vaccine versus placebo. The chain uses TRBV5-1 and TRBJ2-7, with no clear D. This chain's CDR3 is CASSLGSPYEQYF. CDR3 in DNA: TGCGCCAGCAGCTTGGGGAGTCCCTACGAGCAGTACTTC.